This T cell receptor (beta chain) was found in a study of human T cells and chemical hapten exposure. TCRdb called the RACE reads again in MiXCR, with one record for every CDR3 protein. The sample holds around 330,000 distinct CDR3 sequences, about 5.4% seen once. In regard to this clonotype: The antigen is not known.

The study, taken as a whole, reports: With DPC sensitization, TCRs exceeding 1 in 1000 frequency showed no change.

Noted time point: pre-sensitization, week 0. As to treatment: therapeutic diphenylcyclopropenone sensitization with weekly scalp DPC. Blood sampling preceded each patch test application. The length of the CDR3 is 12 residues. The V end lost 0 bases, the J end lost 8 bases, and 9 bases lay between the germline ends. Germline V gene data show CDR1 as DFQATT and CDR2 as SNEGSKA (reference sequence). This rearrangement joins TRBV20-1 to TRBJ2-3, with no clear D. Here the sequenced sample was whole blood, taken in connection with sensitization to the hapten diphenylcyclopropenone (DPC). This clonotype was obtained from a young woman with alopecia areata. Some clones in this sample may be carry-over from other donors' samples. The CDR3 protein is CSARDRKVTQYF. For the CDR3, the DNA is TGCAGTGCTAGAGATCGAAAAGTTACGCAGTATTTT.